This note documents a single T cell receptor (beta chain) sequence. The CDR3 sequence is 15 residues long. V was pared by 1 base and J by 9 bases, with 7 bases of the junction left unmatched. Per germline, CDR1 SGHRS and CDR2 YFSETQ. The sample originates from a study of graft-versus-host responses after intestinal transplantation. Generated by immunoSEQ multiplex PCR, the TCRdb table keeps only in-frame clones and is missing some. The data hold thousands of clones, with roughly 31% observed a single time. The sample in question was alloreactive CD4+ T cells from a mixed lymphocyte reaction culture, obtained before intestinal transplant. Indicated subset: CFSE-low proliferating T cells sorted from approximately six-day pre-transplant mixed lymphocyte reaction (GvH or HvG direction). The chain links TRBV5-1 to TRBJ2-3, with 11 nucleotides matching TRBD2. This sequence originates from a human patient who received an intestinal transplant. The CDR3 here is CASSLLAGGEWTQYF. CDR3 sequence (DNA): TGCGCCAGCAGCTTGCTAGCGGGGGGCGAGTGGACGCAGTATTTT.